Here is one TCR beta chain with its context. Its antigen is currently unknown. This specimen comes from a study of T cell repertoires and HLA-DP antigens. Amplification used primers for 54 TRBV and 13 TRBJ segments. For pre-culture CD4+ samples, the target was 150,000 to 200,000 T cell genomes. Method: immunoSEQ multiplex PCR; TCRdb's copy keeps in-frame clones and lacks some. This table has approximately 100,000 clones, roughly nine tenths appearing once. Study-level findings and limits: Against one allele, clones undetected before culture averaged about 35%; against the other, roughly 50%.

The sequenced sample consisted of CD4+ T cells from PBMCs. The source is a middle-aged man in good health and CMV-seronegative.

The CDR3 nucleotides read TGCGCCGGTACTCGACAGGGGGCTTCACCCCTCCACTTT. Its protein product is CAGTRQGASPLHF. The chain employs TRBV5-1 and TRBJ1-6; 10 nucleotides line up with TRBD1. J lost 9 bases, V lost 10 bases, and 7 bases had no gene match. Germline CDR1 reads SGHRS; CDR2 reads YFSETQ. The CDR3 length is 13 residues.